This TCR beta chain appears in the sequencing data of a study of shared clonotypes between healthy human individuals. The material for each subset, its genomic DNA, was split evenly across several immunoSEQ plates. Clones were sequenced by immunoSEQ multiplex PCR, and TCRdb holds only the in-frame ones, with some missing. The table records 2 million to 2.5 million clones, approximately 95% of them present only once. Participating donors were healthy, HIV-negative adults free of recent acute infections or vaccinations. CDR1 and CDR2 (germline): SGHKS, YYEKEE (reference sequence). This CDR3 has 14 residues. The V gene end was trimmed by 2 bases and the J gene end by 3 bases; junction bases not matched to a gene: 3. Study-level findings and limits: Against clonotypes common to all four donors, non-shared ones had lower generation probabilities. Sorted-subset sequencing, rarefaction showed, was incomplete despite large depth.

Details on this clone: What it binds is unknown.

The receptor's source is a young man in good health. Some clones in this sample may be carry-over from other donors' samples. Material: naive CD4+ T cells from PBMCs. The subset denotes: CD45RA+ positively selected. The V gene is TRBV5-5, the J gene TRBJ1-2; TRBD1 matches 8 bases. In DNA, the CDR3 is TGTGCCAGCAGCTTCAGGGGGCGCGACTATGGCTACACCTTC. Its protein is CASSFRGRDYGYTF.